This is a list of T cell receptor beta chains from one sample in a study of CD8 T cell repertoires and HIV-1 epitope variants. Here immunoSEQ multiplex PCR was the method, and the copy in TCRdb shows in-frame clones only, minus some. This table has about 4,400 clones, almost 65% appearing once. Their antigens are not known. Sequenced: cultured CD8+ T cells derived from PBMCs. All receptors derive from a male donor with HIV. Both conserved end residues are trimmed from each CDR3.

>TRBJ1-2|TRBV5-8
ASSSEVGFYGYT
>TRBJ1-4|TRBV19
ASSIDTGGIEKLF
>TRBJ2-5|TRBV28
ASRRLADLQETQY
>TRBJ2-1|TRBV7-9
ASRVDRGLDEQF
>TRBJ2-1|TRBV9
ASSVEAGSSYNEQF
>TRBJ1-3|TRBV7-6
ASSSLGQGSGNTIY
>TRBJ1-5|TRBV19
ASSLFSAARGVIYQPQH
>TRBJ2-7|TRBV28
ASSLFAEQY
>-|TRBV5-4
ASSLGGGNHEQY
>TRBJ2-2|TRBV28
ASRRILAGFTGELF
>TRBJ1-5|TRBV29-1
SVGDRVYRQPQH
>TRBJ2-7|TRBV6-6
ATEGDSSYEQY
>TRBJ2-7|TRBV6-5
ASAGTETYEQY
>TRBJ1-4|TRBV6-1
ASSENQDTYGATNEKLF
>TRBJ1-4|TRBV30
AWNLGQGFNEKLF
>TRBJ2-7|TRBV19
ASSRSGTGVDEQY
>TRBJ2-1|TRBV19
ASSAAWGGRYNEQF
>TRBJ2-5|TRBV13
ASSQGGAGEETQY
>TRBJ2-7|TRBV28
ASSPTGTGIYEQY
>TRBJ2-1|TRBV30
AWRKGLAGGVDEQF
>TRBJ1-2|TRBV2
ASSPFETGEENYGYT
>TRBJ2-7|TRBV11-3
ASSLNTSPYEQY
>TRBJ2-7|TRBV5-6
ASSSLAGGSWEQY
>TRBJ2-7|TRBV2
ASGGQAYEQY
>TRBJ2-7|TRBV11-2
ASSLGYRGREHEQY